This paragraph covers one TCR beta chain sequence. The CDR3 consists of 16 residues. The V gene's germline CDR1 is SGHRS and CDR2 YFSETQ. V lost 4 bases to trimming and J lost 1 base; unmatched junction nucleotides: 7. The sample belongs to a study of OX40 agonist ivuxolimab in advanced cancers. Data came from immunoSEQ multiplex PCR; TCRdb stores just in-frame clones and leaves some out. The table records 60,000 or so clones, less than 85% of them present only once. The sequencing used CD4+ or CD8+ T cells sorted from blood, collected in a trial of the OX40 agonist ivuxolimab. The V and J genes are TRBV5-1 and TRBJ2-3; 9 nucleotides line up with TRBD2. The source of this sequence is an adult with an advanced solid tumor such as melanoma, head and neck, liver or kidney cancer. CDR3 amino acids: CASSPKTSGGTDTQYF. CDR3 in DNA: TGCGCCAGCAGCCCGAAGACTAGCGGAGGCACAGATACGCAGTATTTT.